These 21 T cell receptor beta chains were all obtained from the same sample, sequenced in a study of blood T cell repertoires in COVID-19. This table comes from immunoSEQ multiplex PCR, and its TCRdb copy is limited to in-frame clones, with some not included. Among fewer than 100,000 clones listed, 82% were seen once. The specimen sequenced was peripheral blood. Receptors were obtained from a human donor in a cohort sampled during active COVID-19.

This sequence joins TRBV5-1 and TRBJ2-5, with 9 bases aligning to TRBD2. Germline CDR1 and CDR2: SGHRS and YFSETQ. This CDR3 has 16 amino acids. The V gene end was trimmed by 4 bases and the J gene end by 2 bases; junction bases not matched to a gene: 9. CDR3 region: CASSPYSGGPQETQYF. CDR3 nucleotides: TGCGCCAGCAGCCCCTATAGCGGGGGTCCACAAGAGACCCAGTACTTC.

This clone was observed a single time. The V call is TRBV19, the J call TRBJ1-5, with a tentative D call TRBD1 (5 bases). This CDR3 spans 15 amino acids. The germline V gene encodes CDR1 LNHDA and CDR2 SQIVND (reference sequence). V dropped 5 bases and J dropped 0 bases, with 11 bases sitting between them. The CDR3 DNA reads TGTGCCAGTAGTCACCAGGGTTATAGCAATCAGCCCCAGCATTTT. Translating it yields CASSHQGYSNQPQHF.

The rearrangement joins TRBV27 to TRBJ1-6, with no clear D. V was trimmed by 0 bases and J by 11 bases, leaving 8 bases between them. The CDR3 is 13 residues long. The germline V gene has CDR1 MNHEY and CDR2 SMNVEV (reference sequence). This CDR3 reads CASSLSGRAPLHF. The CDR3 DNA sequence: TGTGCCAGCAGTTTATCGGGCCGAGCACCCCTCCACTTT.

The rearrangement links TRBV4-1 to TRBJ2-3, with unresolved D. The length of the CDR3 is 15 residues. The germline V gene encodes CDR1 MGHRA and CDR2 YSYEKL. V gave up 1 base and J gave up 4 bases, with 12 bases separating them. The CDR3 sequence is CASSQGAGWADTQYF. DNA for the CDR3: TGCGCCAGCAGCCAAGGGGCAGGCTGGGCAGATACGCAGTATTTT.

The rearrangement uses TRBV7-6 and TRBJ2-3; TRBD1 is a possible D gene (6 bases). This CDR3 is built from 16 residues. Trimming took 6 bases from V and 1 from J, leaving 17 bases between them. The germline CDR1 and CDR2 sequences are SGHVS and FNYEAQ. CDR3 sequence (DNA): TGTGCCAGCAGACCAGGGGCCGGACGTGGCACAGATACGCAGTATTTT. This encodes CASRPGAGRGTDTQYF.

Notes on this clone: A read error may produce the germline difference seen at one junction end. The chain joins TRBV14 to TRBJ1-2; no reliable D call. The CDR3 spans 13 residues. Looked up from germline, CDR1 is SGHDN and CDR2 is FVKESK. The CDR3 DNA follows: TGTGCCAGCAGCCACCAGAAGAACTATGGCCACACCTTC. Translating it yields CASSHQKNYGHTF.

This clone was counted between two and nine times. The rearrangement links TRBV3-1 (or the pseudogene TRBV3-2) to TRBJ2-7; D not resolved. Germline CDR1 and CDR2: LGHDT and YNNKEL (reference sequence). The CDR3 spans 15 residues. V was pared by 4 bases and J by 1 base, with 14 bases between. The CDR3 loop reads CASSPAPARSYEQYF. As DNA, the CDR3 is TGTGCCAGCAGCCCAGCCCCGGCGCGGTCCTACGAGCAGTACTTC.

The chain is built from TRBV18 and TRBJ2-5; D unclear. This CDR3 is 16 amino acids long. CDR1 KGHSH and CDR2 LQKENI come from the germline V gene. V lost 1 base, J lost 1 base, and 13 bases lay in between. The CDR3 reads CASSPLIQSSQETQYF. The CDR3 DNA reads TGTGCCAGCTCACCACTAATACAGTCATCCCAAGAGACCCAGTACTTC.

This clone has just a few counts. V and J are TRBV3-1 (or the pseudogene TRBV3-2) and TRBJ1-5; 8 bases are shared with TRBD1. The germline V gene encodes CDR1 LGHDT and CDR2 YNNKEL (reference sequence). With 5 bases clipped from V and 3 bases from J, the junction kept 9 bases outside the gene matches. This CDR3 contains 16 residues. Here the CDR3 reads CASSSYDRGYNQPQHF. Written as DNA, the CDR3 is TGTGCCAGCAGCTCATACGACAGGGGATACAATCAGCCCCAGCATTTT.

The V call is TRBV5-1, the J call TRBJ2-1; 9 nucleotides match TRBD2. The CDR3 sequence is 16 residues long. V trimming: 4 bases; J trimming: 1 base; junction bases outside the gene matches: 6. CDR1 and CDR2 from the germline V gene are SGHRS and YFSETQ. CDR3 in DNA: TGCGCCAGCAGCACAAGCGGGGGGATTTCCTACAATGAGCAGTTCTTC. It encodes CASSTSGGISYNEQFF.

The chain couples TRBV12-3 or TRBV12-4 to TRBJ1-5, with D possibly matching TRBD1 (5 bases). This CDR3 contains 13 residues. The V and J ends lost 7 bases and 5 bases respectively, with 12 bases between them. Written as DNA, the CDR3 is TGTGCCAGCAACCCAGGGTGGGATCAGCCCCAGCATTTT. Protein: CASNPGWDQPQHF.

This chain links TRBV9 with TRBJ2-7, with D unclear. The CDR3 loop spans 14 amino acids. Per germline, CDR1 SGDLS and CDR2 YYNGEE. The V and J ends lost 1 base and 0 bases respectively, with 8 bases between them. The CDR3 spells CASSVTASSYEQYF. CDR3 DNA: TGTGCCAGCAGCGTAACCGCGAGCTCCTACGAGCAGTACTTC.

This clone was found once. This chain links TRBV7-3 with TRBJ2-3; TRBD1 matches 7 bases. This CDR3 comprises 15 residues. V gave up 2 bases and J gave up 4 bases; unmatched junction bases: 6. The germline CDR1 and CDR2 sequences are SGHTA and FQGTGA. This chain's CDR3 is CASSLRQGGADTQYF. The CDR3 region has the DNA TGTGCCAGCAGCTTACGGCAAGGGGGCGCAGATACGCAGTATTTT. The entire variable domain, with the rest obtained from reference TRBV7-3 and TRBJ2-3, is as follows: GAGVSQTPSNKVTEKGKYVELRCDPISGHTALYWYRQSLGQGPEFLIYFQGTGAADDSGLPNDRFFAVRPEGSVSTLKIQRTERGDSAVYLCASSLRQGGADTQYFGPGTRLTVL.

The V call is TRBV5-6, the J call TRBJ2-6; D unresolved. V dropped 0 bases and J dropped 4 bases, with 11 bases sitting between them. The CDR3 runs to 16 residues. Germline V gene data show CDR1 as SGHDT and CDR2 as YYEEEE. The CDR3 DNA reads TGTGCCAGCAGCTTGGTTCTTGTTTCGGGGGCCAACGTCCTGACTTTC. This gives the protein CASSLVLVSGANVLTF. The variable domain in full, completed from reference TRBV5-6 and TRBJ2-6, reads DAGVTQSPTHLIKTRGQQVTLRCSPKSGHDTVSWYQQALGQGPQFIFQYYEEEERQRGNFPDRFSGHQFPNYSSELNVNALLLGDSALYLCASSLVLVSGANVLTFGAGSRLTVL.

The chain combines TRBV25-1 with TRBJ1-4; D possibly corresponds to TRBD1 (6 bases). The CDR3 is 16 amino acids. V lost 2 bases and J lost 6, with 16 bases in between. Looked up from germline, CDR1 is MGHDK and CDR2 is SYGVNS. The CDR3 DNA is TGTGCCAGCAGTGAACGGTTGTCCCAGGGGCATGAAAAACTGTTTTTT. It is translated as CASSERLSQGHEKLFF.

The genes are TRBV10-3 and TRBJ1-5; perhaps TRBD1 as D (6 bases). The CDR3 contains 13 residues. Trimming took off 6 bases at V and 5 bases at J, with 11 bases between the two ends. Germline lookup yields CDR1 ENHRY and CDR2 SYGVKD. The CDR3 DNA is TGTGCCATCAGCGGACAGTCGGATCAGCCCCAGCATTTT. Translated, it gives CAISGQSDQPQHF.

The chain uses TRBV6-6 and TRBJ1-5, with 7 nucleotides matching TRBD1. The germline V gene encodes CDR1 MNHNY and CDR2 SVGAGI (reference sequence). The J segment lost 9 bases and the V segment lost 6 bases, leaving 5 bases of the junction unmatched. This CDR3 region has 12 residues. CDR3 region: CASREQGGPQHF. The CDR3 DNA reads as TGTGCCAGCAGAGAGCAGGGGGGGCCCCAGCATTTT.

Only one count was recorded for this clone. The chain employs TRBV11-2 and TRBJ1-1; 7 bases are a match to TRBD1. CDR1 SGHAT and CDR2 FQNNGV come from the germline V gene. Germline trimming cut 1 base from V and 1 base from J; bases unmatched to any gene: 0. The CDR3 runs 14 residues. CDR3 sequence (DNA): TGTGCCAGCAGCTTAGGACAGGGGAACACTGAAGCTTTCTTT. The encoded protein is CASSLGQGNTEAFF.

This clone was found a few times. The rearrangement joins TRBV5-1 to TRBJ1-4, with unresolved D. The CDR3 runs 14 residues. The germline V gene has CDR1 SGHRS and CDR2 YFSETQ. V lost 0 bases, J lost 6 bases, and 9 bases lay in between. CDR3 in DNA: TGCGCCAGCAGCTTGGGGGCCAGAGATGAAAAACTGTTTTTT. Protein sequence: CASSLGARDEKLFF.

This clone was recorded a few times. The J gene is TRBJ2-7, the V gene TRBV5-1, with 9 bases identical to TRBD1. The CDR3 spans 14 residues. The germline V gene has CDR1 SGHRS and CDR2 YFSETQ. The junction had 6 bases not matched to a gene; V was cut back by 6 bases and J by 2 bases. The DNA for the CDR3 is TGCGCCAGCACCTCCGGGACAGGGACCTACGAGCAGTACTTC. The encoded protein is CASTSGTGTYEQYF. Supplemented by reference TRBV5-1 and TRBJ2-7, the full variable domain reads KAGVTQTPRYLIKTRGQQVTLSCSPISGHRSVSWYQQTPGQGLQFLFEYFSETQRNKGNFPGRFSGRQFSNSRSEMNVSTLELGDSALYLCASTSGTGTYEQYFGPGTRLTVT.

The CDR3 spells CASSLLQYNEQFF. DNA for the CDR3: TGTGCCAGCAGCTTACTCCAGTACAATGAGCAGTTCTTC. The chain carries TRBV7-8 and TRBJ2-1; the D is unclear. The germline V gene encodes CDR1 SGHVS and CDR2 FQNEAQ. V was trimmed by 2 bases and J by 4 bases, leaving 6 bases between them. There are 13 residues in the CDR3.